This T cell receptor beta chain emerged from a study of cytomegalovirus exposure and HLA in healthy donors. The CDR3 runs to 14 residues. The V segment lost 6 bases and the J segment 4 bases; nucleotides outside the gene matches: 5. Per germline, CDR1 SEHNR and CDR2 FQNEAQ (reference sequence). As for this clone: Its antigen remains unidentified.

Both 60 Vbeta primers and 13 Jbeta primers went into the PCR. Measured with immunoSEQ multiplex PCR; TCRdb has only the in-frame clones, and not every one. The sample lists approximately 150,000 clones; approximately 77% were seen once. Findings and caveats of the study: Earlier analysis found most TCR beta V segments productive about 90% or about 30% of the time. The presence/absence work took it that sequencing depth was about the same across donors. In vitro, a few CMV-associated chains proved specific for CMV antigens.

The sequenced sample consisted of PBMCs. The origin of this receptor is a woman aged 55-69 years in good health and CMV-seronegative. V is TRBV7-9 and J is TRBJ2-4; 8 positions match TRBD1. The DNA for the CDR3 is TGTGCCAGCAGACCAAGGACAGGGAAAAACATTCAGTACTTC. Its translation is CASRPRTGKNIQYF.